One and the same sample provided the 11 T cell receptor beta chains below, sequenced in a study of blood T cell repertoires in COVID-19 (TCRdb year 2020). Libraries were prepared through the immunoSEQ multiplex PCR assay. TCRdb retrieved this table from immuneACCESS and kept in-frame rearrangements only. Not all clones are present; in checked studies, unresolved V genes account for under half, and no reason is known for the remainder. This sample gives roughly 120,000 clones in total; approximately 90% of them show up just once. Together, the top ten hold under 2% of the sample. Sequencing used peripheral blood. The origin of the receptors is a human donor with active COVID-19. The donor label of this sample is uncertain.

CDR3 protein: CASSSRRAGNTIYF. Here the CDR3 DNA reads TGTGCCAGCAGTTCGCGGAGGGCAGGAAACACCATATATTTT. The rearrangement links TRBV6-5 to TRBJ1-3, with D uncertain. CDR1 is MNHEY, CDR2 SVGAGI, per germline. This CDR3 contains 14 residues. V was pared by 4 bases and J by 4 bases, with 11 bases between.

The J gene is TRBJ1-5, the V gene TRBV7-2; D remains ambiguous. Germline CDR1 SGHTA, CDR2 FQGNSA. The CDR3 runs 19 residues. V lost 2 bases and J lost 0, with 20 bases in between. In DNA, the CDR3 is TGTGCCAGCAGCTTATTAGGGTTGGGGAGTCTCGCTAGCAATCAGCCCCAGCATTTT. Its translation: CASSLLGLGSLASNQPQHF.

The chain recombines TRBV27 with TRBJ2-3; D gene unclear. CDR1 and CDR2 (germline): MNHEY, SMNVEV (reference sequence). The length of the CDR3 is 15 residues. Trimming left V 3 bases short and J 0 bases short, with 10 bases between. The DNA for the CDR3 is TGTGCCAGCAGTTTCTTTACGGGTAGCACAGATACGCAGTATTTT. It encodes CASSFFTGSTDTQYF.

The chain couples TRBV7-3 to TRBJ1-3, with D perhaps matching TRBD1 (5 bases). Germline V gene lookup returns CDR1 SGHTA and CDR2 FQGTGA. The germline V and J ends were trimmed by 5 bases and 3 bases, with 20 bases remaining between them. This CDR3 is 17 amino acids long. CDR3 protein: CASSPNVGGGNGNTIYF. The CDR3 DNA follows: TGTGCCAGCAGCCCTAACGTCGGGGGAGGGAATGGAAACACCATATATTTT.

This chain uses TRBV5-1 with TRBJ2-7; TRBD1 is a possible D gene (6 bases). The V gene lost 4 bases and the J gene lost 3 bases, with 11 bases spanning the gap. The germline V gene has CDR1 SGHRS and CDR2 YFSETQ. This CDR3 contains 13 residues. The CDR3 DNA sequence: TGCGCCAGCAGCACAGGACAGCTCTACGAGCAGTACTTC. Encoded protein: CASSTGQLYEQYF.

This chain uses TRBV7-8 with TRBJ1-1, with TRBD1 as a possible D gene (5 bases). Germline lookup yields CDR1 SGHVS and CDR2 FQNEAQ. The V end lost 2 bases, the J end lost 6 bases, and 13 bases lay between the germline ends. This CDR3 is 14 amino acids long. The CDR3 DNA follows: TGTGCCAGCAGCTTACGGCAGGGTTTCTCTGAAGCTTTCTTT. Residues: CASSLRQGFSEAFF.

The genes are TRBV4-1 and TRBJ1-2, with TRBD1 as a possible D gene (6 bases). The CDR3 covers 17 residues. V was clipped by 1 base and J by 2 bases, with 17 bases between them. Per germline, CDR1 MGHRA and CDR2 YSYEKL. DNA of the CDR3: TGCGCCAGCAGCCAAGTAATGGTAGGGGGACCAAACTATGGCTACACCTTC. This encodes CASSQVMVGGPNYGYTF.

The rearrangement links TRBV20-1 to TRBJ2-7; 8 positions agree with TRBD1. The CDR3 loop spans 12 amino acids. V lost 3 bases and J lost 12; bases outside the gene matches: 10. Germline V gene data show CDR1 as DFQATT and CDR2 as SNEGSKA (reference sequence). This CDR3 is CSASVPDRVWYF. Written as DNA, the CDR3 is TGCAGTGCTAGTGTACCGGACAGGGTGTGGTACTTC.

This chain links TRBV4-1 with TRBJ2-1, with TRBD1 identical over 10 bases. CDR1 is MGHRA and CDR2 is YSYEKL in the germline V gene. Trimming took 1 base from V and 8 from J; bases not matched to a gene: 5. CDR3 length equals 15 residues. The CDR3 coding sequence is TGCGCCAGCAGCCAAGGACAGGGGGCGCGGTATGAGCAGTTCTTC. It yields the protein CASSQGQGARYEQFF.

To note about this clone: One end of the junction fails to match germline, which may point to a read error. This rearrangement joins TRBV7-9 to TRBJ1-4; D ambiguous. Germline V lookup: CDR1 SEHNR, CDR2 FQNEAQ (reference sequence). The CDR3 covers 15 residues. The CDR3 region has the DNA TGTGCCAGCAGCTCGTCGAACCCCGGGGATGAGAAACTGTTTTTT. It specifies CASSSSNPGDEKLFF. Together with reference TRBV7-9 and TRBJ1-4, the CDR3 gives the full variable domain: DTGVSQNPRHKITKRGQNVTFRCDPISEHNRLYWYRQTLGQGPEFLTYFQNEAQLEKSRLLSDRFSAERPKGSFSTLEIQRTEQGDSAMYLCASSSSNPGDEKLFFGSGTQLSVL.

This clone appeared a single time. The chain uses TRBV10-1 and TRBJ1-6; 7 positions match TRBD1. The CDR3 has 13 residues. V was clipped by 8 bases and J by 13 bases; unmatched bases: 11. Germline V gives CDR1 WNHNN, CDR2 SYGVQD (reference sequence). The CDR3 nucleotides are TGCGCCAGCCGCGACAGGGAGCTGGCCCCCCTCCACTTT. This gives the protein CASRDRELAPLHF.